This TCR beta chain was recovered during a study of control samples from healthy donors and cancer patients. This CDR3 contains 18 residues. J was trimmed by 4 bases and V by 4 bases; bases with no gene match: 18. Per the germline V gene, CDR1 is SGHRS and CDR2 is YFSETQ. Assay: immunoSEQ multiplex PCR; the TCRdb copy retains only in-frame clones and omits some. Among some 19,000 clones listed, around 84% were seen once. Sequencing was carried out using PBMCs. The chain carries TRBV5-1 and TRBJ1-1; TRBD1 agrees at 8 bases. This clonotype was obtained from a man in his 60s with colorectal cancer. The CDR3 nucleotides read TGCGCCAGCAGCGGAGGACAGGGCCCACGGTTGTTGTCCACTGAAGCTTTCTTT. Residues: CASSGGQGPRLLSTEAFF. Together with reference TRBV5-1 and TRBJ1-1, the CDR3 gives the full variable domain: KAGVTQTPRYLIKTRGQQVTLSCSPISGHRSVSWYQQTPGQGLQFLFEYFSETQRNKGNFPGRFSGRQFSNSRSEMNVSTLELGDSALYLCASSGGQGPRLLSTEAFFGQGTRLTVV.